These 4 T cell receptor beta chains share one sample of origin, sequenced in a study of blood T cell repertoires in COVID-19. Data came from immunoSEQ multiplex PCR; TCRdb stores just in-frame clones and leaves some out. The sample shows some 200,000 clones, roughly 94% of them seen only once. The sequenced sample consisted of peripheral blood. These receptors all come from a man aged 25-40 years with COVID-19, enrolled during active disease.

V and J are TRBV11-2 and TRBJ2-7; tentative D call: TRBD1 (6 bases). Germline CDR1 SGHAT, CDR2 FQNNGV. The CDR3 is 15 amino acids. The ends were cut back, 5 bases at V and 3 bases at J, with 17 bases in the middle. The CDR3 reads CASSHSGTSIYEQYF. DNA for the CDR3: TGTGCCAGCAGCCACTCCGGGACATCCATCTACGAGCAGTACTTC.

The rearrangement uses TRBV5-1 and TRBJ1-6, with D possibly TRBD1 on 6 matching bases. V shed 0 bases and J shed 6 bases, with 10 bases lying between them. Germline V gene data show CDR1 as SGHRS and CDR2 as YFSETQ. CDR3 length: 15 residues. The chain's CDR3 is CASSLEQGLNSPLHF. In DNA, the CDR3 is TGCGCCAGCAGCTTGGAACAGGGTCTTAATTCACCCCTCCACTTT.

The rearrangement links TRBV2 to TRBJ1-5, with TRBD1 as a possible D gene (6 bases). Trimming stripped 6 bases from V and 8 bases from J, with 17 bases between. CDR3 length: 14 amino acids. Germline CDR1 reads SNHLY; CDR2 reads FYNNEI. CDR3 protein: CASRQGQGWEPQHF. CDR3 in DNA: TGTGCCAGCAGGCAGGGGCAGGGGTGGGAGCCCCAGCATTTT.

The sample holds a few counts of this clone. The chain employs TRBV3-1 (or the pseudogene TRBV3-2) and TRBJ1-1; perhaps TRBD1 as D (5 bases). The CDR3 consists of 13 residues. Trimming stripped 8 bases from V and 3 bases from J, with 13 bases between. The germline V gene encodes CDR1 LGHDT and CDR2 YNNKEL (reference sequence). CDR3 region: CASGGSTYTEAFF. The CDR3 DNA reads TGTGCCAGCGGGGGGTCCACTTACACTGAAGCTTTCTTT.